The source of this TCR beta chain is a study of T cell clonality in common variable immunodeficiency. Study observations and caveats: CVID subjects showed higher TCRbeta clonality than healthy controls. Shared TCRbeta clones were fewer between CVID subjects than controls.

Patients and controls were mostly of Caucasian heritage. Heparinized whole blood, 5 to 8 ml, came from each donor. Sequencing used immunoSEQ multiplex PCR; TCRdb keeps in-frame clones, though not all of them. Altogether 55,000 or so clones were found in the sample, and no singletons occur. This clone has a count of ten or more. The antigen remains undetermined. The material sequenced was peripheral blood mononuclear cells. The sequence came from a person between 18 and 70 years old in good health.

Partial CDR3 DNA: TGTGCCAGCAGCTTCGGGGAGGCCAACGTC. Its translation: CASSFGEANV. The complete CDR3 reads CASSFGEANVLTF. The V gene is TRBV5-6, the J gene TRBJ2-6; weak D call: TRBD2 (5 bases). The read finishes 3 residues shy of the CDR3 end, and the germline J gene is used to complete it. The germline gives CDR1 SGHDT, CDR2 YYEEEE. V lost 2 bases to trimming and J lost 6 bases, with 6 bases between them. The CDR3 covers 13 residues.